This TCR beta chain was identified during a study of blood T cell repertoires in COVID-19. This clone has only one observation. Measured with immunoSEQ multiplex PCR; TCRdb has only the in-frame clones, and not every one. The sample records 90,000 to 120,000 clones, roughly 80% being singletons. The sample taken for sequencing was peripheral blood. This clonotype originated in a woman older than 75 with active or convalescent COVID-19.

This chain's CDR3 is CASSVDWAGGDGYTF. Written as DNA, the CDR3 is TGTGCCAGCAGCGTAGACTGGGCAGGGGGAGATGGCTACACCTTC. The chain employs TRBV9 and TRBJ1-2; the match to TRBD1 covers 7 bases. Germline V CDR1 and CDR2: SGDLS, YYNGEE. This CDR3 has 15 amino acids. The J segment lost 6 bases and the V segment lost 0 bases, leaving 8 bases of the junction unmatched.